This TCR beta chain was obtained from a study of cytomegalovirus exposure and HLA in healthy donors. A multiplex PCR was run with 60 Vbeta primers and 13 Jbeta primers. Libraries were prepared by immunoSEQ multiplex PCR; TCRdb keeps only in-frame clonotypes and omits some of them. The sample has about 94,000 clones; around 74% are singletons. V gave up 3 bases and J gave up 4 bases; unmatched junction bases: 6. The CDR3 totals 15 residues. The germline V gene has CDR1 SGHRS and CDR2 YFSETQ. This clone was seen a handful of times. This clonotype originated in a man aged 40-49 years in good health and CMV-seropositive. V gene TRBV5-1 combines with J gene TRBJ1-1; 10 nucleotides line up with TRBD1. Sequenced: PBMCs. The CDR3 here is CASSSGQGVTTEAFF. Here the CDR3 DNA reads TGCGCCAGCAGCTCCGGACAGGGGGTGACCACTGAAGCTTTCTTT.